This entry lists 22 T cell receptor beta chains sequenced from one sample in a study of PD-1 blockade in classical Hodgkin lymphoma. Each of the patients experienced relapse following autologous stem cell transplantation, and their brentuximab vedotin exposure differed. Generated by immunoSEQ multiplex PCR, the TCRdb table keeps only in-frame clones and is missing some. The sample holds roughly 40,000 clones, 70% to 80% seen once. The sequenced sample was peripheral blood mononuclear cells (PBMCs), obtained at baseline. These receptors were obtained from a human donor with classical Hodgkin lymphoma.

The CDR3 DNA follows: TGTGCCAGCAGTTTATCCTCGACAGGGGCCTTAGGCTACACCTTC. It translates to CASSLSSTGALGYTF. The rearrangement joins TRBV27 to TRBJ1-2; 8 nucleotides match TRBD1. V was pared by 0 bases and J by 8 bases, with 8 bases of the junction left unmatched. CDR1 and CDR2 from the germline V gene are MNHEY and SMNVEV (reference sequence). The CDR3 is made up of 15 amino acids.

This clone was counted only a few times. The V gene is TRBV5-1, the J gene TRBJ2-4; maybe TRBD2 (6 bases). V was clipped by 7 bases and J by 0 bases, with 8 bases between them. CDR1 SGHRS and CDR2 YFSETQ come from the germline V gene. The CDR3 consists of 13 residues. The CDR3 reads CASRELAKNIQYF. The CDR3 DNA reads as TGCGCCAGCCGGGAGCTAGCCAAAAACATTCAGTACTTC.

This sequence joins TRBV7-6 and TRBJ1-1, with TRBD1 matching over 7 bases. The CDR3 has 14 amino acids. The V segment lost 1 base and the J segment 8 bases; nucleotides outside the gene matches: 7. CDR1 and CDR2 (germline): SGHVS, FNYEAQ. The CDR3 is CASSLGDKGAEAFF. In DNA form, the CDR3 reads TGTGCCAGCAGCTTAGGGGACAAGGGGGCAGAAGCTTTCTTT.

The V call is TRBV7-9, the J call TRBJ1-2, with unresolved D. V was shortened by 6 bases and J by 4 bases, with 9 bases between the two germline ends. The CDR3 extends over 12 amino acids. Germline V gene lookup returns CDR1 SEHNR and CDR2 FQNEAQ (reference sequence). As DNA, the CDR3 is TGTGCCAGCAGACCAGGATTCTATGGCTACACCTTC. Residues: CASRPGFYGYTF.

The chain uses TRBV5-1 and TRBJ2-5; TRBD2 agrees at 9 bases. Germline values: CDR1 SGHRS, CDR2 YFSETQ. V lost 1 base to trimming and J lost 3 bases; unmatched junction nucleotides: 7. This CDR3 is built from 16 residues. The CDR3 sequence: CASSLRAGGPKETQYF. The CDR3 DNA follows: TGCGCCAGCAGCTTGAGGGCGGGGGGGCCGAAAGAGACCCAGTACTTC.

On this clone: At the DNA level, this CDR3 is encoded by other sequences in the same sample as well. The chain is built from TRBV19 and TRBJ1-1; D uncertain. The CDR3 extends over 13 amino acids. The germline V gene has CDR1 LNHDA and CDR2 SQIVND (reference sequence). The germline V and J ends were trimmed by 1 base and 1 base, with 4 bases remaining between them. DNA of the CDR3: TGTGCCAGTAGTATAGGAAGGAACACTGAAGCTTTCTTT. Translated, it gives CASSIGRNTEAFF.

CDR3 sequence (DNA): TGTGCCAGCAGCCGACTGACTAGCGCCGAAGGATGGTACTTC. The encoded protein is CASSRLTSAEGWYF. The rearrangement links TRBV11-2 to TRBJ2-7; TRBD2 matches at 8 bases. Germline V CDR1 and CDR2: SGHAT, FQNNGV. The CDR3 runs 14 residues. With V trimmed by 5 bases and J by 12 bases, 15 bases remained unmatched.

This chain uses TRBV6-5 with TRBJ1-2; D is uncertain. The CDR3 covers 14 residues. Germline V gene lookup returns CDR1 MNHEY and CDR2 SVGAGI. V gave up 4 bases and J gave up 4 bases, with 13 bases separating them. CDR3 sequence (DNA): TGTGCCAGCAGTTCCCGCCCGACGGGCTATGGCTACACCTTC. Translated, it gives CASSSRPTGYGYTF.

As concerns this clone: At one end, the junction sequence differs from germline, possibly due to a read error. J is TRBJ2-6 and V is TRBV7-7; D possibly corresponds to TRBD2 (5 bases). CDR3 length: 14 residues. Germline CDR1 is SSHAT and CDR2 is FNYEAQ (reference sequence). As DNA, the CDR3 is TGTGCTAGCAGCCGGGACTCTGGGGCCAACGTCCTGACTTTC. This gives the protein CASSRDSGANVLTF. Full variable domain (rest looked up from reference TRBV7-7 and TRBJ2-6): GAGVSQSPRYKVTKRGQDVTLRCDPISSHATLYWYQQALGQGPEFLTYFNYEAQPDKSGLPSDRFSAERPEGSISTLTIQRTEQRDSAMYRCASSRDSGANVLTFGAGSRLTVL.

This clone was seen more than once but under ten times. The J gene is TRBJ1-1, the V gene TRBV7-8, with 7 bases fitting TRBD1. The V gene end was trimmed by 6 bases and the J gene end by 4 bases; junction bases not matched to a gene: 11. The germline V gene encodes CDR1 SGHVS and CDR2 FQNEAQ. There are 15 residues in the CDR3. Here the CDR3 DNA reads TGTGCCAGCAGTATTAAGACAGGGTTAGTCACTGAAGCTTTCTTT. This sequence encodes CASSIKTGLVTEAFF.

This clone was counted once. The rearrangement joins TRBV27 to TRBJ2-7; the match to TRBD1 covers 8 bases. CDR3 size: 15 residues. The junction had 9 bases not matched to a gene; V was cut back by 4 bases and J by 4 bases. The V gene's germline CDR1 is MNHEY and CDR2 SMNVEV (reference sequence). The chain's CDR3 is CASSSSGRGLYEQYF. CDR3 sequence (DNA): TGTGCCAGCAGTTCCTCTGGCAGGGGGCTATACGAGCAGTACTTC.

The chain combines TRBV23-1 with TRBJ1-2, with 8 bases fitting TRBD1. TRBV23-1 is an ORF for which the function is uncertain. J gave up 5 bases and V 6 bases, and 14 bases lay outside the gene matches. The CDR3 covers 16 residues. The CDR3 protein is CASSLSGGALSYGYTF. The CDR3 DNA reads TGCGCCAGCAGCTTGTCAGGGGGCGCCCTAAGTTATGGCTACACCTTC.

The chain is built from TRBV28 and TRBJ1-2, with a possible D match to TRBD1 (6 bases). CDR1 is MDHEN, CDR2 SYDVKM, per germline. The CDR3 sequence is 13 residues long. V dropped 8 bases and J dropped 8 bases, with 18 bases sitting between them. CDR3 nucleotide sequence: TGTGCCAGCGAGCTCAGGGGAGGTGGCGGCTACACCTTC. As protein: CASELRGGGGYTF.

There are many counts of this clone. This chain connects TRBV6-5 to TRBJ1-2; the match to TRBD1 covers 10 bases. The CDR3 has 15 residues. The germline V gene encodes CDR1 MNHEY and CDR2 SVGAGI. Trimming at V came to 0 bases and at J to 8 bases, leaving 6 bases not matched to a gene. This CDR3 is CASSYSGQGLRGYTF. As DNA, the CDR3 is TGTGCCAGCAGTTACTCGGGACAGGGGTTACGGGGCTACACCTTC.

The chain links TRBV2 to TRBJ2-7; TRBD2 aligns across 7 bases. Germline-derived CDR1 and CDR2 are SNHLY and FYNNEI. The trim removed 7 bases at V and 4 bases at J, leaving 7 bases unmatched. The CDR3 runs to 13 residues. The CDR3 DNA is TGTGCCAGCACCCTGGGGGGGAGTTACGAGCAGTACTTC. Its translation is CASTLGGSYEQYF.

This chain links TRBV7-9 with TRBJ2-1; possible D gene TRBD1, 6 bases. Germline V gene data show CDR1 as SEHNR and CDR2 as FQNEAQ (reference sequence). This CDR3 contains 14 residues. The V end lost 2 bases, the J end lost 1 base, and 6 bases lay between the germline ends. This chain's CDR3 is CASSLTGSYNEQFF. The CDR3 region has the DNA TGTGCCAGCAGCTTAACAGGGTCCTACAATGAGCAGTTCTTC.

There are a few counts of this clone. V gene TRBV7-9 combines with J gene TRBJ1-1; unclear D gene. The ends were cut back, 5 bases at V and 7 bases at J, with 8 bases in the middle. Per germline, CDR1 SEHNR and CDR2 FQNEAQ (reference sequence). The CDR3 sequence is 11 residues long. Here the CDR3 reads CASSRGLEAFF. The DNA of the CDR3 is TGTGCCAGCAGCCGAGGACTTGAAGCTTTCTTT.

This clone appeared a few times. The genes are TRBV4-3 and TRBJ2-7; no clear D. CDR3 size: 14 residues. The germline CDR1 and CDR2 sequences are LGHNA and YSLEER. The germline V and J ends were trimmed by 1 base and 5 bases, with 12 bases remaining between them. DNA for the CDR3: TGCGCCAGCAGCCAAGTAGCAGCCCGAGACGAGCAGTACTTC. Amino acids: CASSQVAARDEQYF.

The chain links TRBV7-9 to TRBJ2-6; possible D gene TRBD1, 5 bases. Germline lookup yields CDR1 SEHNR and CDR2 FQNEAQ (reference sequence). V lost 4 bases to trimming and J lost 1 base, with 8 bases between them. This CDR3 comprises 15 residues. CDR3 bases: TGTGCCAGCAGCTCCACAGGTTCTGGGGCCAACGTCCTGACTTTC. This gives the protein CASSSTGSGANVLTF.

The J gene is TRBJ2-5, the V gene TRBV19; D unresolved. Gene TRBJ2-7 matches the end of the DNA better, so the J call may be wrong. The CDR3 runs 15 residues. Germline V CDR1 and CDR2: LNHDA, SQIVND (reference sequence). The CDR3 sequence is CASSIEKGITYEQYF. Written as DNA, the CDR3 is TGTGCCAGTAGTATAGAAAAGGGAATCACCTACGAGCAGTACTTC.

J is TRBJ2-7 and V is TRBV5-1; D is uncertain. The germline gives CDR1 SGHRS, CDR2 YFSETQ. V was cut by 2 bases and J by 6 bases, with 12 bases left in between. The CDR3 is 13 residues long. CDR3 sequence reads: CASSFGGVGEQYF. The CDR3 coding sequence is TGCGCCAGCAGCTTCGGTGGGGTTGGCGAGCAGTACTTC.

The V call is TRBV20-1, the J call TRBJ1-1; D is ambiguous. The germline V and J ends were trimmed by 8 bases and 4 bases, with 11 bases remaining between them. CDR3 size: 11 residues. The germline V gene encodes CDR1 DFQATT and CDR2 SNEGSKA (reference sequence). The CDR3 reads CSSPSSTEAFF. The DNA for the CDR3 is TGCAGTTCTCCATCGAGCACTGAAGCTTTCTTT.